These 12 T cell receptor beta chains were all obtained from the same sample, sequenced in a study of T cells after yellow fever vaccination (dated by TCRdb to the late 2010s). In light of the paper, this sample's treatment or condition label describes: live attenuated yellow fever vaccine strain. Libraries were prepared through 5' RACE. TCRdb shows the sequencer as Illumina HiSeq 2500. TCRdb reprocessing: public reads trimmed at Q25 with fastp, clones called with MiXCR, in-frame beta chains kept. All rows with the same CDR3 protein become a single entry with the most common DNA and genes. This sample gives fewer than 450,000 distinct CDR3 sequences in total; less than 9.5% of them show up just once. The ten largest clones represent around 17% of the sample. The sequencing used PBMCs, collected approximately 40 days after the first yellow fever vaccination. The receptors were gathered from a man younger than 30 who received the YFV17D yellow fever vaccine.

This clonotype was observed a handful of times. The gene calls are TRBV2 and TRBJ2-3; D ambiguous. Trimming took 4 bases from V and 0 from J, leaving 8 bases between them. Germline lookup yields CDR1 SNHLY and CDR2 FYNNEI. The CDR3 loop spans 14 amino acids. CDR3 DNA sequence: TGTGCCAGCAGTGGGCAGACTAGCACAGATACGCAGTATTTT. It yields the protein CASSGQTSTDTQYF.

This clonotype has a handful of counts. The chain couples TRBV20-1 to TRBJ2-7; D ambiguous. The V end was cut by 3 bases, the J end by 2 bases, with 11 bases between. This CDR3 has 13 amino acids. Germline V gene lookup returns CDR1 DFQATT and CDR2 SNEGSKA (reference sequence). The CDR3 here is CSARGDSPYEQYF. In DNA, the CDR3 is TGCAGTGCTAGGGGCGACTCCCCCTACGAGCAGTACTTC.

This clonotype has more than one count but fewer than ten. This chain connects TRBV7-3 to TRBJ1-2; tentative D call: TRBD1 (5 bases). The CDR3 is made up of 13 amino acids. V was cut by 5 bases and J by 8 bases, with 15 bases left in between. The V gene's germline CDR1 is SGHTA and CDR2 FQGTGA. The CDR3 reads CASSVGTLEGYTF. CDR3 DNA sequence: TGTGCCAGCAGCGTGGGGACTCTTGAAGGCTACACCTTC.

The V gene is TRBV4-3, the J gene TRBJ1-4; D uncertain. Germline lookup yields CDR1 LGHNA and CDR2 YSLEER. Trimming took 0 bases from V and 0 from J, leaving 14 bases between them. The CDR3 contains 18 residues. As DNA, the CDR3 is TGCGCCAGCAGCCAAGATCTGTCGGGCTATGCAACTAATGAAAAACTGTTTTTT. Its translation is CASSQDLSGYATNEKLFF.

This clonotype was counted ten times or more. The chain joins TRBV6-4 to TRBJ2-6; D unresolved. Germline CDR1 reads MRHNA; CDR2 reads SNTAGT. The CDR3 has 14 amino acids. V lost 5 bases and J lost 0, with 5 bases in between. The CDR3 nucleotides read TGTGCCAGCAGTCAAAACTCTGGGGCCAACGTCCTGACTTTC. Translating gives CASSQNSGANVLTF.

There are a few counts of this clonotype. This rearrangement joins TRBV7-8 to TRBJ2-5; the D call may be TRBD1 or TRBD2 (5 bases each). This CDR3 contains 14 residues. Germline values: CDR1 SGHVS, CDR2 FQNEAQ. Trimming cost V 7 bases and J 4 bases, with 16 bases left between them. The CDR3 bases are TGTGCCAGCAAGCTCCGCGGGCAGGGAGAGACCCAGTACTTC. Residues: CASKLRGQGETQYF.

This clonotype was detected only a few times. V is TRBV6-2 or TRBV6-3 and J is TRBJ2-3; D perhaps matches TRBD2 (6 bases). V dropped 6 bases and J dropped 2 bases, with 21 bases sitting between them. Looked up from germline, CDR1 is MNHEY and CDR2 is SVGEGT. This CDR3 comprises 17 residues. CDR3: CASRQSPAGGATDTQYF. CDR3 nucleotide sequence: TGTGCCAGCAGACAGTCCCCGGCGGGCGGGGCCACAGATACGCAGTATTTT.

The CDR3 here is CSAHAPESGNTIYF. The DNA for the CDR3 is TGCAGTGCTCACGCCCCAGAATCTGGAAACACCATATATTTT. The rearrangement uses TRBV20-1 and TRBJ1-3; no reliable D call. Germline V CDR1 and CDR2: DFQATT, SNEGSKA (reference sequence). The V end lost 5 bases, the J end lost 1 base, and 12 bases lay between the germline ends. The CDR3 runs 14 residues.

This clonotype was counted only a few times. The CDR3 loop is CASSQEPFYEQYF. In DNA form, the CDR3 reads TGTGCCAGCAGCCAAGAACCTTTCTACGAGCAGTACTTC. The gene calls are TRBV14 and TRBJ2-7; D call uncertain. CDR1 is SGHDN, CDR2 FVKESK, per germline. The CDR3 loop spans 13 amino acids. Trimming left V 0 bases short and J 3 bases short, with 6 bases between. The full variable domain, rest sourced from reference TRBV14 and TRBJ2-7, is EAGVTQFPSHSVIEKGQTVTLRCDPISGHDNLYWYRRVMGKEIKFLLHFVKESKQDESGMPNNRFLAERTGGTYSTLKVQPAELEDSGVYFCASSQEPFYEQYFGPGTRLTVT.

The chain couples TRBV6-1 to TRBJ1-6; no clear D. This CDR3 has 15 residues. Between the trimmed V and J ends, which lost 6 bases and 9 bases, there was a span of 18 bases. Per germline, CDR1 MNHNS and CDR2 SASEGT. CDR3 DNA: TGTGCCAGCAGGGAAACTAAGCCTCAGTCTTCACCCCTCCACTTT. Translation: CASRETKPQSSPLHF.

The rearrangement links TRBV12-3 or TRBV12-4 to TRBJ2-3; unclear D gene. This CDR3 spans 15 amino acids. Trimming pared 3 bases from V and 2 bases from J, leaving 12 bases between. The chain's CDR3 is CASSFGGSVTDTQYF. CDR3 in DNA: TGTGCCAGCAGTTTTGGCGGCTCGGTCACAGATACGCAGTATTTT.

This clonotype was seen at least ten times. The V and J genes are TRBV18 and TRBJ1-5; no clear D gene. CDR3 length: 13 residues. Trimming shortened V by 3 bases and J by 7 bases, and 10 bases separated the two germline ends. CDR1 is KGHSH, CDR2 LQKENI, per germline. CDR3 sequence: CASSPEPRQPQHF. The CDR3 coding sequence is TGTGCCAGCTCACCCGAGCCCCGCCAGCCCCAGCATTTT. Variable domain in full (rest from reference TRBV18 and TRBJ1-5): NAGVMQNPRHLVRRRGQEARLRCSPMKGHSHVYWYRQLPEEGLKFMVYLQKENIIDESGMPKERFSAEFPKEGPSILRIQQVVRGDSAAYFCASSPEPRQPQHFGDGTRLSIL.